Listed below are T cell receptor beta chains from one sample, sequenced in a study of blood T cell repertoires in COVID-19. Clones were read by immunoSEQ multiplex PCR, and TCRdb kept only the in-frame ones, dropping some. The table has about 68,000 clones, 85% to 90% seen once; the top ten hold roughly 2.7%. Sequenced input: peripheral blood. The receptors were gathered from a man aged 50-60 years with acute or convalescent COVID-19. Each CDR3 is given with its conserved first and last residue. The D gene is left open where the match is weak. Clone size is given for some rows only: seen once, a few or many times, or a class if the clone is expanded.

V gene	D gene	clone size	CDR3 length	J gene	CDR3 protein	CDR3 DNA
TRBV2	TRBD2	.	16	TRBJ2-5	CASRTSGGGGQETQYF	TGTGCCAGCAGGACTAGCGGAGGTGGGGGGCAAGAGACCCAGTACTTC
TRBV30	.	.	13	TRBJ1-5	CACAAGVGQPQHF	TGTGCCTGTGCCGCGGGGGTTGGTCAGCCCCAGCATTTT
TRBV6-5	.	.	11	TRBJ1-1	CASKGVSEAFF	TGTGCCAGCAAGGGGGTTAGTGAAGCTTTCTTT
TRBV7-2	.	.	14	TRBJ2-1	CASSLAGGGNEQFF	TGTGCCAGCAGCTTAGCGGGAGGTGGGAATGAGCAGTTCTTC
TRBV11-2	TRBD2	.	18	TRBJ2-1	CASSLPGGSGASYNEQFF	TGTGCCAGCAGCTTGCCTGGCGGGAGCGGGGCCTCCTACAATGAGCAGTTCTTC
TRBV6-2/TRBV6-3	.	.	13	TRBJ1-2	CASSLPPNYGYTF	TGTGCCAGCAGTCTTCCTCCCAACTATGGCTACACCTTC
TRBV2	.	.	14	TRBJ1-5	CASSARESNQPQHF	TGTGCCAGCAGTGCCAGGGAAAGCAATCAGCCCCAGCATTTT
TRBV18	.	.	13	TRBJ1-1	CASSGTLNTEAFF	TGTGCCAGCTCCGGGACATTGAACACTGAAGCTTTCTTT
TRBV7-9	TRBD2	.	14	TRBJ2-1	CASSLYTGGYEQFF	TGTGCCAGCAGCTTATATACGGGAGGCTATGAGCAGTTCTTC
TRBV18	.	.	15	TRBJ1-3	CASSPGPGGGNTIYF	TGTGCCAGCTCACCAGGCCCGGGAGGTGGAAACACCATATATTTT
TRBV6-5	TRBD1	.	15	TRBJ1-6	CASSRDRGQNSPLHF	TGTGCCAGCAGTCGGGACAGGGGGCAGAATTCACCCCTCCACTTT
TRBV7-9	.	.	13	TRBJ2-2	CASSYGYTGELFF	TGTGCCAGCAGCTACGGTTACACCGGGGAGCTGTTTTTT
TRBV5-1	TRBD1	.	19	TRBJ1-3	CASSPLGQDGVGTGNTIYF	TGCGCCAGCAGTCCCCTTGGACAGGACGGTGTCGGAACTGGAAACACCATATATTTT
TRBV3-1/TRBV3-2	TRBD2	.	13	TRBJ2-7	CAIIRGLPYEQYF	TGTGCCATAATACGGGGACTACCCTACGAGCAGTACTTC
TRBV5-1	.	.	15	TRBJ2-3	CASSLAGDGTDTQYF	TGCGCCAGCAGCTTGGCAGGGGATGGCACAGATACGCAGTATTTT
TRBV7-2	TRBD1	.	16	TRBJ1-6	CASSLVGTEKNSPLHF	TGTGCCAGCAGCTTAGTTGGGACAGAGAAAAATTCACCCCTCCACTTT
TRBV5-1	TRBD1	.	16	TRBJ1-6	CASSPATTGGNSPLHF	TGCGCCAGCAGTCCTGCCACGACAGGGGGGAATTCACCCCTCCACTTT
TRBV28	.	.	14	TRBJ1-1	CASSSPGVVTEAFF	TGTGCCAGCAGTTCTCCAGGGGTAGTCACTGAAGCTTTCTTT
TRBV11-2	TRBD1	.	15	TRBJ2-5	CASSFQTGGGETQYF	TGTGCCAGCAGCTTCCAGACAGGGGGCGGGGAGACCCAGTACTTC
TRBV28	.	.	16	TRBJ2-1	CASSFDPESSYNEQFF	TGTGCCAGCAGTTTTGATCCGGAGAGCTCCTACAATGAGCAGTTCTTC
TRBV6-2/TRBV6-3	.	.	13	TRBJ2-5	CASTPLVRETQYF	TGTGCCAGCACCCCCCTAGTGCGGGAGACCCAGTACTTC
TRBV19	.	.	14	TRBJ1-2	CASSIWTANYGYTF	TGTGCCAGTAGTATATGGACAGCTAACTATGGCTACACCTTC
TRBV9	TRBD2	.	15	TRBJ2-2	CASSEAGVNTGELFF	TGTGCCAGCAGCGAAGCGGGAGTGAACACCGGGGAGCTGTTTTTT
TRBV6-6	TRBD2	.	16	TRBJ2-1	CASNRLAPSSYNEQFF	TGTGCCAGCAATCGACTAGCGCCAAGCTCCTACAATGAGCAGTTCTTC
TRBV18	.	.	14	TRBJ1-2	CASSLQGGGYGYTF	TGTGCCAGCTCACTACAGGGAGGGGGCTATGGCTACACCTTC
TRBV6-5	.	.	15	TRBJ2-7	CASSTTQGSVHEQYF	TGTGCCAGCAGCACAACCCAGGGCTCGGTGCACGAGCAGTACTTC
TRBV25-1	.	few	15	TRBJ2-2	CASSGGGRVWGELFF	TGTGCCAGCAGTGGAGGCGGCAGGGTCTGGGGGGAGCTGTTTTTT
TRBV18	.	.	16	TRBJ2-2	CASSQLRGQNTGELFF	TGTGCCAGCTCACAACTTCGGGGACAGAACACCGGGGAGCTGTTTTTT
TRBV2	.	.	12	TRBJ2-3	CASSETSDTQYF	TGTGCCAGCAGCGAAACTTCAGATACGCAGTATTTT
TRBV13	.	.	15	TRBJ1-5	CASSLGRLLNQPQHF	TGTGCCAGCAGCTTAGGCCGACTGCTTAATCAGCCCCAGCATTTT
TRBV18	.	.	15	TRBJ1-5	CASSLDSISNQPQHF	TGTGCCAGCTCACTTGACAGTATTAGCAATCAGCCCCAGCATTTT
TRBV18	.	.	14	TRBJ1-2	CASSPGGRGYGYTF	TGTGCCAGCTCACCTGGGGGGAGAGGGTATGGCTACACCTTC
TRBV6-5	.	.	11	TRBJ2-7	CASSLLSEQYF	TGTGCCAGCAGTCTACTAAGCGAGCAGTACTTC
TRBV5-4	TRBD2	.	15	TRBJ2-3	CASSAGTSGGDTQYF	TGTGCCAGCAGCGCAGGGACTAGCGGGGGGGATACGCAGTATTTT
TRBV7-2	TRBD1	.	15	TRBJ1-4	CASSPNRGRGEKLFF	TGTGCCAGCAGCCCAAACAGGGGGCGAGGTGAAAAACTGTTTTTT
TRBV19	TRBD1	.	14	TRBJ1-4	CASRNRDRDEKLFF	TGTGCCAGTAGGAACCGGGACAGGGATGAAAAACTGTTTTTT
TRBV7-9	TRBD2	.	17	TRBJ2-1	CASSPVSGRLRYNEQFF	TGTGCCAGCAGCCCAGTAAGCGGGAGGCTCCGCTACAATGAGCAGTTCTTC
TRBV28	TRBD1	.	12	TRBJ2-1	CASSLQTGKQFF	TGTGCCAGCAGCCTACAGACAGGGAAGCAGTTCTTC
TRBV5-1	.	.	17	TRBJ2-2	CASSFGSSGSEAGELFF	TGCGCCAGCAGCTTCGGTAGCTCCGGGAGTGAGGCCGGGGAGCTGTTTTTT
TRBV5-1	TRBD1	once	15	TRBJ1-4	CASSSDRAANEKLFF	TGCGCCAGCAGCTCGGACAGGGCAGCTAATGAAAAACTGTTTTTT